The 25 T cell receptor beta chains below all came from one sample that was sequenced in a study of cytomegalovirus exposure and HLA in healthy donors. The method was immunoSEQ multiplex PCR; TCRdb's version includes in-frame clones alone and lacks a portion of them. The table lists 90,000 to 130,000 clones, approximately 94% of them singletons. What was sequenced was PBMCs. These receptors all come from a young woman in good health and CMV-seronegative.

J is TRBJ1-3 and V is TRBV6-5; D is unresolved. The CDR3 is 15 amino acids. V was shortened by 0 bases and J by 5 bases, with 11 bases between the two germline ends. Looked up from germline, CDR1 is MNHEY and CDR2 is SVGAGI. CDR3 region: CASSYSEASRNTIYF. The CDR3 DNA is TGTGCCAGCAGTTACTCCGAGGCGTCTCGAAACACCATATATTTT.

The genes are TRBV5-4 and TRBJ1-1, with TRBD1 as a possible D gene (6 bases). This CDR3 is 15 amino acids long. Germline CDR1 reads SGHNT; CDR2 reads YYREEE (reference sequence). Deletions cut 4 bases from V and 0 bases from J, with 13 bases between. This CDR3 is CASSGITGMNTEAFF. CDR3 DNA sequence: TGTGCCAGCAGCGGAATAACAGGGATGAACACTGAAGCTTTCTTT.

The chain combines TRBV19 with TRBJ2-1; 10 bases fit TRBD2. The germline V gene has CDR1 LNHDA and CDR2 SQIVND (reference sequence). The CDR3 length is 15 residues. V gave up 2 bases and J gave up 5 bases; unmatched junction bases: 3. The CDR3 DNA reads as TGTGCCAGTAGTATAAGCGGGGGGGCCAACAATGAGCAGTTCTTC. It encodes CASSISGGANNEQFF.

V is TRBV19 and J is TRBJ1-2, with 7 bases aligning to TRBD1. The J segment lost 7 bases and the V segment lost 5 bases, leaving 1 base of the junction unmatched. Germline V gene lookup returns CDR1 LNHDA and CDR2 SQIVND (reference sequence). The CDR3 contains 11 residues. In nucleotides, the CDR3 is TGTGCCAGTAGTGACAGGGTTGGCTACACCTTC. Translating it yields CASSDRVGYTF.

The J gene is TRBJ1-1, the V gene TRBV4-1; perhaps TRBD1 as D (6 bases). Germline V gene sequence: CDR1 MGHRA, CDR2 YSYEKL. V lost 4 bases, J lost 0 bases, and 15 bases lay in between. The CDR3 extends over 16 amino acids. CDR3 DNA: TGCGCCAGCAGCCTCAGAGGAAGGGGGATGAACACTGAAGCTTTCTTT. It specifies CASSLRGRGMNTEAFF.

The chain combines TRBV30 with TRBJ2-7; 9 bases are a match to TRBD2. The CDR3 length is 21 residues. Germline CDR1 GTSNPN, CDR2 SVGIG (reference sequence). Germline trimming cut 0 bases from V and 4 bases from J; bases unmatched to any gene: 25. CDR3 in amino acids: CAWSVQGLALSGGPRPYEQYF. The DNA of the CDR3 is TGTGCCTGGAGTGTACAGGGACTAGCTTTATCGGGGGGGCCCAGGCCATACGAGCAGTACTTC.

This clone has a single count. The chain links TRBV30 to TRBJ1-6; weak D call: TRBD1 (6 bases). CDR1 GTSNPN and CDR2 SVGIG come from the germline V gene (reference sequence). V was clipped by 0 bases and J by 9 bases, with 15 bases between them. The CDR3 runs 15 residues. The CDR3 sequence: CAWSVWAGDGSPLHF. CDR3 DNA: TGTGCCTGGAGTGTATGGGCAGGGGATGGTTCACCCCTCCACTTT.

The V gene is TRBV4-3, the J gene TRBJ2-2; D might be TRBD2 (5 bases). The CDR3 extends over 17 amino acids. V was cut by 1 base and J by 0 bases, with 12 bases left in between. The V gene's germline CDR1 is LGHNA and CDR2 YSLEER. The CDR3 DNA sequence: TGCGCCAGCAGCCAAGGTTCGGGGAACTCGAACACCGGGGAGCTGTTTTTT. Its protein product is CASSQGSGNSNTGELFF.

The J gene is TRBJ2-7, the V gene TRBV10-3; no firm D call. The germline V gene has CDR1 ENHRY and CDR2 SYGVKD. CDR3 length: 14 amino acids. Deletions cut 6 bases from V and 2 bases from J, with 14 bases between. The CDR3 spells CAISHSQPAYEQYF. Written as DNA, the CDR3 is TGTGCCATCAGCCACAGCCAACCTGCCTACGAGCAGTACTTC.

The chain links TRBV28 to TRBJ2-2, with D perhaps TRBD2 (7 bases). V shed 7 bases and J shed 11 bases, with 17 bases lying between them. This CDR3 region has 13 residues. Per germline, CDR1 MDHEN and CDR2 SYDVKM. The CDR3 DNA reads TGTGCCAGCATTGCTTTCCGGGGGGCCGAGCTGTTTTTT. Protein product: CASIAFRGAELFF.

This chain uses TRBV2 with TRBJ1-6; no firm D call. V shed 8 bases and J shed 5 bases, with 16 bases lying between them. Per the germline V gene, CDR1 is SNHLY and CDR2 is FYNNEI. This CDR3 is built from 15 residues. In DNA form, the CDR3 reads TGTGCCAGCGTCTTGCTGACTCAAAATAATTCACCCCTCCACTTT. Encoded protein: CASVLLTQNNSPLHF.

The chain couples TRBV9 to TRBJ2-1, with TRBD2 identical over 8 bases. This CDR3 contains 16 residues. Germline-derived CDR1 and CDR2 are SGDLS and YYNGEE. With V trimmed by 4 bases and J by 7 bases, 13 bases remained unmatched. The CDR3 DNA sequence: TGTGCCAGCAGCCCCCGGACTAGCATGTTGTGGAATGAGCAGTTCTTC. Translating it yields CASSPRTSMLWNEQFF.

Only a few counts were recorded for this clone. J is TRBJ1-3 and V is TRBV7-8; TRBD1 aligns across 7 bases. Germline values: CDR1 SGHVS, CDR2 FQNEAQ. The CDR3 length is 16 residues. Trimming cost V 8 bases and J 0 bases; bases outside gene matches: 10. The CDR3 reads CASSQGQVLSGNTIYF. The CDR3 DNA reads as TGTGCCAGCTCGCAAGGACAGGTCCTCTCTGGAAACACCATATATTTT.

CDR3 protein: CASTRGQGRRYGYTF. Written as DNA, the CDR3 is TGTGCCAGCACCCGTGGACAGGGTAGGAGATATGGCTACACCTTC. The V call is TRBV9, the J call TRBJ1-2; 8 bases align to TRBD1. With 6 bases clipped from V and 5 bases from J, the junction kept 12 bases outside the gene matches. Germline V CDR1 and CDR2: SGDLS, YYNGEE. CDR3 length equals 15 residues.

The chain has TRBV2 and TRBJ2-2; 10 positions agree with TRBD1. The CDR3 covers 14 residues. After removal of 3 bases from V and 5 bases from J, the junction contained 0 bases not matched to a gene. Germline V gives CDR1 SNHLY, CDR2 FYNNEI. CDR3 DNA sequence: TGTGCCAGCAGTGAGGGACAGGGGACCGGGGAGCTGTTTTTT. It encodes CASSEGQGTGELFF. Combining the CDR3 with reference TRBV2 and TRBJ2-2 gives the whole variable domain EPEVTQTPSHQVTQMGQEVILRCVPISNHLYFYWYRQILGQKVEFLVSFYNNEISEKSEIFDDQFSVERPDGSNFTLKIRSTKLEDSAMYFCASSEGQGTGELFFGEGSRLTVL.

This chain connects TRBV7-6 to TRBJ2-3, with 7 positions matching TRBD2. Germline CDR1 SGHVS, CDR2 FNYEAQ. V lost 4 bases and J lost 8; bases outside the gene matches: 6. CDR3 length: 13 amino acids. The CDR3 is CASSWGGAGTQYF. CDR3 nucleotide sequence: TGTGCCAGCAGCTGGGGGGGTGCCGGTACGCAGTATTTT.

The CDR3 protein is CASSDRRTYGYTF. DNA for the CDR3: TGTGCCAGCTCTGACAGGAGAACCTATGGCTACACCTTC. The chain couples TRBV6-1 to TRBJ1-2; possibly TRBD1 for D (6 bases). The CDR3 spans 13 residues. Germline V gene data show CDR1 as MNHNS and CDR2 as SASEGT. Trimming cost V 8 bases and J 4 bases, with 14 bases left between them.

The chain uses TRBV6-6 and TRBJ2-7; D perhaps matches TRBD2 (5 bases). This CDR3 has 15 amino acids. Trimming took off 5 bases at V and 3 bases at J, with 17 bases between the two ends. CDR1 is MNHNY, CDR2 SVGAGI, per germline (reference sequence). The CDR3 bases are TGTGCCAGCAGTACCCGGGAAGGTTCTTACTACGAGCAGTACTTC. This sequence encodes CASSTREGSYYEQYF.

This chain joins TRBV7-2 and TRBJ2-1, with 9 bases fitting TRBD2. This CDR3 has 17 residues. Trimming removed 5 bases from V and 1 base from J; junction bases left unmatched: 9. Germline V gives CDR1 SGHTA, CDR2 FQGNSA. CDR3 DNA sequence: TGTGCCAGCAGCCCTCATAGCGGGGGCCCTTCCTACAATGAGCAGTTCTTC. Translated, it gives CASSPHSGGPSYNEQFF.

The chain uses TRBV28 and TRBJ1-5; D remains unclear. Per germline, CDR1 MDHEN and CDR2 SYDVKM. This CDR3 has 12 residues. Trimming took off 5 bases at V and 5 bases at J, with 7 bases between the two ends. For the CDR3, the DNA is TGTGCCAGCAGTATAGCACATCAGCCCCAGCATTTT. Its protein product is CASSIAHQPQHF.

CDR3 sequence (DNA): TGTGCCAGCAGCTCCAATAGCGGGGTCCGCACCGGGGAGCTGTTTTTT. Translating it yields CASSSNSGVRTGELFF. The chain combines TRBV7-9 with TRBJ2-2; 8 nucleotides agree with TRBD2. CDR3 length: 16 residues. Trimming cost V 4 bases and J 4 bases; bases outside gene matches: 8. From germline, CDR1 is SEHNR and CDR2 FQNEAQ (reference sequence).

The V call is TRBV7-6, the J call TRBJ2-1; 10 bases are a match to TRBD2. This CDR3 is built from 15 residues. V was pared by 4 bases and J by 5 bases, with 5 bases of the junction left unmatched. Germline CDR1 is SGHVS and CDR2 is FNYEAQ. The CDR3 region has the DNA TGTGCCAGCAGCTGGAGCGGGGGGGAGGACAATGAGCAGTTCTTC. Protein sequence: CASSWSGGEDNEQFF.

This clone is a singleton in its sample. The CDR3 reads CASCPGQMHNEQFF. CDR3 nucleotides: TGTGCCAGCTGTCCGGGACAGATGCACAATGAGCAGTTCTTC. The chain is built from TRBV6-6 and TRBJ2-1; TRBD1 matches 7 bases. CDR1 and CDR2 (germline): MNHNY, SVGAGI (reference sequence). The V segment lost 8 bases and the J segment 5 bases; nucleotides outside the gene matches: 9. The CDR3 loop spans 14 amino acids.

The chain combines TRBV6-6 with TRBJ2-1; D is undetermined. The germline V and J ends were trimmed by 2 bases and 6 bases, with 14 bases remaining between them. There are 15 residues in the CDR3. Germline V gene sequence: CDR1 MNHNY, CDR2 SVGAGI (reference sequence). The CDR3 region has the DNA TGTGCCAGCAGTTACGGCGCTAGATCTGGCAATGAGCAGTTCTTC. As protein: CASSYGARSGNEQFF.

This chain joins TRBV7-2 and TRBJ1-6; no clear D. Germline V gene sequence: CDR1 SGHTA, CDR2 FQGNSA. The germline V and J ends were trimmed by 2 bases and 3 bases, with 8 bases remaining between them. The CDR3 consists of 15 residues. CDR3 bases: TGTGCCAGCAGCTTACCTCCAGGCTATAATTCACCCCTCCACTTT. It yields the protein CASSLPPGYNSPLHF.